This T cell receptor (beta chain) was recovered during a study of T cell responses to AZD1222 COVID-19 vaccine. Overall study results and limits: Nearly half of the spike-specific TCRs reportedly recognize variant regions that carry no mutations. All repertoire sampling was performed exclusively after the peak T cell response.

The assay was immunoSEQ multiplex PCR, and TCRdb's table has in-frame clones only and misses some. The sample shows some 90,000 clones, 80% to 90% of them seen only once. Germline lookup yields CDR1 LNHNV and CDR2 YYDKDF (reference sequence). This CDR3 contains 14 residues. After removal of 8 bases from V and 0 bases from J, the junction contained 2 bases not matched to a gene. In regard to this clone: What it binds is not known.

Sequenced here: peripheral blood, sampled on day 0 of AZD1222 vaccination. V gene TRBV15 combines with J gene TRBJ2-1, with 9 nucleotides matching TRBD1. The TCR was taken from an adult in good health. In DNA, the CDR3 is TGTGCCACCGGACAGGGGAGCTCCTACAATGAGCAGTTCTTC. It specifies CATGQGSSYNEQFF.